The entry below describes one TCR beta chain. Its specificity is unknown. The data stem from a study of blood T cells in healthy people across ages. In germline, CDR1 is MNHNY, CDR2 SVGAGI (reference sequence). V shed 0 bases and J shed 2 bases, with 10 bases lying between them. The CDR3 extends over 15 amino acids. Findings and limits, study-wide: PBMCs that were unsorted prevented a conclusive naive versus antigen-experienced comparison.

A sample-barcoded 5' primer and a J-beta primer mix were used in a second PCR of roughly 7 to 12 cycles. Each TCR beta cDNA got a 12-nucleotide random molecular identifier. TCRdb recomputed calls from the 5' RACE reads with MiXCR, one row per CDR3 protein. This sample has 1.5 million to 2 million distinct CDR3 sequences; 28% occur once, and the top ten carry roughly 8.2%. The sequence came from a woman between 25 and 40 years old in good health. The rearrangement links TRBV6-6 to TRBJ1-2, with D hard to call. The sequenced sample consisted of blood. CDR3 coding DNA: TGTGCCAGCAGTTACTCAACCGGGCCCAACTATGGCTACACCTTC. Its protein is CASSYSTGPNYGYTF.